Presented here are 15 T cell receptor beta chains from one specimen sequenced in a study of blood T cell repertoires in COVID-19. Sequencing was performed with immunoSEQ multiplex PCR; in TCRdb, only in-frame clones are kept and a portion is missing. The sample has about 150,000 clones, 85% to 90% seen once; the top ten hold under 3.5%. Sequenced material: peripheral blood. The receptor source for this set is a woman aged 55 to 70 with active COVID-19.

The chain joins TRBV11-2 to TRBJ2-1, with TRBD2 matching over 15 bases. The germline V gene has CDR1 SGHAT and CDR2 FQNNGV. With V trimmed by 5 bases and J by 3 bases, 8 bases remained unmatched. The CDR3 extends over 18 amino acids. The CDR3 loop reads CASSRTSGRARVYNEQFF. CDR3 bases: TGTGCCAGCAGCCGGACTAGCGGGAGGGCCCGGGTCTACAATGAGCAGTTCTTC.

The chain links TRBV9 to TRBJ2-3, with D possibly TRBD2 on 6 matching bases. This CDR3 is built from 16 residues. Trimming took off 4 bases at V and 8 bases at J, with 23 bases between the two ends. Germline V lookup: CDR1 SGDLS, CDR2 YYNGEE. The CDR3 coding sequence is TGTGCCAGCAGCTATGGAGGGGAACTAGTTTCTGCTACGCAGTATTTT. This translates into CASSYGGELVSATQYF.

The V and J genes are TRBV28 and TRBJ2-5, with D unclear. This CDR3 has 14 amino acids. Trimming left V 5 bases short and J 2 bases short, with 12 bases between. Germline lookup yields CDR1 MDHEN and CDR2 SYDVKM. DNA of the CDR3: TGTGCCAGCAGTGCGCCTGCCCTTCAAGAGACCCAGTACTTC. It codes for CASSAPALQETQYF.

This chain links TRBV27 with TRBJ2-1, with 12 nucleotides matching TRBD2. The CDR3 spans 18 residues. V lost 3 bases and J lost 4; bases outside the gene matches: 10. Germline V lookup: CDR1 MNHEY, CDR2 SMNVEV (reference sequence). This CDR3 is CASSFGTSGYFGYNEQFF. The CDR3, as DNA: TGTGCCAGCAGTTTTGGGACTAGCGGGTACTTCGGGTACAATGAGCAGTTCTTC.

The chain recombines TRBV4-3 with TRBJ2-2, with D unresolved. Germline V CDR1 and CDR2: LGHNA, YSLEER. The V end was cut by 0 bases, the J end by 4 bases, with 9 bases between. The CDR3 runs 15 residues. The CDR3 here is CASSQDRLSTGELFF. DNA of the CDR3: TGCGCCAGCAGCCAAGATCGGTTATCCACCGGGGAGCTGTTTTTT.

The V and J genes are TRBV5-1 and TRBJ2-2; TRBD2 matches 13 bases. There are 16 residues in the CDR3. The junction had 3 bases not matched to a gene; V was cut back by 2 bases and J by 5 bases. Germline-derived CDR1 and CDR2 are SGHRS and YFSETQ. Written as DNA, the CDR3 is TGCGCCAGCAGCTTCGTACTAGCGGGAGGGACCGGGGAGCTGTTTTTT. Encoded protein: CASSFVLAGGTGELFF.

V gene TRBV7-3 combines with J gene TRBJ2-5, with 9 bases identical to TRBD1. The CDR3 length is 15 residues. CDR1 is SGHTA and CDR2 is FQGTGA in the germline V gene. V gave up 5 bases and J gave up 6 bases; unmatched junction bases: 10. The CDR3 coding sequence is TGTGCCAGCAGCCCCGCCGGGACAGGGAGGAAGACCCAGTACTTC. This translates into CASSPAGTGRKTQYF.

This rearrangement joins TRBV7-9 to TRBJ1-1, with D tentatively TRBD1 (5 bases). V was trimmed by 5 bases and J by 2 bases, leaving 9 bases between them. Germline loops: CDR1 SEHNR, CDR2 FQNEAQ (reference sequence). The CDR3 runs 13 residues. This CDR3 is CASSRDSNTEAFF. The DNA for the CDR3 is TGTGCCAGCAGCCGAGACAGCAACACTGAAGCTTTCTTT. Together with reference TRBV7-9 and TRBJ1-1, the CDR3 gives the full variable domain: DTGVSQNPRHKITKRGQNVTFRCDPISEHNRLYWYRQTLGQGPEFLTYFQNEAQLEKSRLLSDRFSAERPKGSFSTLEIQRTEQGDSAMYLCASSRDSNTEAFFGQGTRLTVV.

This clone was counted once. The rearrangement links TRBV23-1 to TRBJ2-7, with D hard to call. TRBV23-1 is reported as an ORF; its role is uncertain. The V end was cut by 4 bases, the J end by 1 base, with 20 bases between. The length of the CDR3 is 17 residues. The CDR3 sequence: CASSLKVRFSLSYEQYF. CDR3 nucleotide sequence: TGCGCCAGCAGTCTTAAAGTTCGGTTTTCATTATCCTACGAGCAGTACTTC.

This clone was seen only once. The rearrangement links TRBV5-1 to TRBJ2-1; 8 positions agree with TRBD2. The germline CDR1 and CDR2 sequences are SGHRS and YFSETQ. With V trimmed by 5 bases and J by 0 bases, 4 bases remained unmatched. The CDR3 is made up of 15 amino acids. The CDR3 coding sequence is TGCGCCAGCAGACCAAGCGGGAGCTCCTACAATGAGCAGTTCTTC. Amino acid sequence: CASRPSGSSYNEQFF.

The chain is built from TRBV12-3 or TRBV12-4 and TRBJ2-2; D remains unclear. This CDR3 region has 13 residues. Trimming stripped 2 bases from V and 5 bases from J, with 6 bases between. In nucleotides, the CDR3 is TGTGCCAGCAGTTTACGGCGGACCGGGGAGCTGTTTTTT. The encoded protein is CASSLRRTGELFF.

The chain recombines TRBV2 with TRBJ1-3; D remains ambiguous. CDR3 length: 14 residues. V was shortened by 3 bases and J by 0 bases, with 6 bases between the two germline ends. CDR1 and CDR2 (germline): SNHLY, FYNNEI. The CDR3 sequence: CASSEKSSGNTIYF. The CDR3 region has the DNA TGTGCCAGCAGTGAGAAGAGCTCTGGAAACACCATATATTTT.

The sample holds one count of this clone. The chain combines TRBV18 with TRBJ2-3; 8 bases match TRBD1. Germline V CDR1 and CDR2: KGHSH, LQKENI. The V and J ends lost 1 base and 0 bases, in that order; junction bases with no gene match: 6. The CDR3 runs 17 residues. CDR3 residues: CASSPRTGRTSTDTQYF. In DNA form, the CDR3 reads TGTGCCAGCTCACCACGGACAGGGCGAACTAGCACAGATACGCAGTATTTT.

V usage is TRBV20-1 and J usage is TRBJ2-3; D perhaps matches TRBD1 (5 bases). Trimming stripped 3 bases from V and 2 bases from J, with 15 bases between. CDR1 DFQATT and CDR2 SNEGSKA come from the germline V gene (reference sequence). CDR3 length: 15 amino acids. The CDR3 sequence is CSASSLTEHTDTQYF. CDR3 nucleotides: TGCAGTGCTAGTAGTCTGACAGAGCACACAGATACGCAGTATTTT.

V and J are TRBV3-1 (or the pseudogene TRBV3-2) and TRBJ1-5; TRBD1 might be the D (6 bases). Germline loops: CDR1 LGHDT, CDR2 YNNKEL (reference sequence). The CDR3 is made up of 14 amino acids. The germline V and J ends were trimmed by 1 base and 10 bases, with 14 bases remaining between them. CDR3 sequence: CASSQGTGLSPQHF. The DNA for the CDR3 is TGTGCCAGCAGCCAAGGTACAGGGCTAAGCCCCCAGCATTTT.